The 28 T cell receptor beta chains below come from one sample, sequenced in a study of human T cells and chemical hapten exposure. TCRdb reprocessed the RACE reads with MiXCR, giving one entry per CDR3 protein. The table lists roughly 100,000 distinct CDR3 sequences, less than 45% of them singletons. Time point reported: patch test 3, about 24 weeks after DPC sensitization. Noted treatment: therapeutic diphenylcyclopropenone sensitization with weekly scalp DPC. Material: whole blood, obtained in connection with sensitization to the hapten diphenylcyclopropenone (DPC). The receptors derive from a man aged 35-49 years with alopecia areata. Some clones in this sample may be carry-over from other donors' samples.

The rearrangement uses TRBV18 and TRBJ2-3; possible D gene TRBD2, 6 bases. This CDR3 has 16 residues. The V end was cut by 3 bases, the J end by 0 bases, with 13 bases between. The V gene's germline CDR1 is KGHSH and CDR2 LQKENI. CDR3 protein: CASSPLAVSSTDTQYF. The CDR3 DNA follows: TGTGCCAGCTCACCCTTAGCGGTTTCTAGCACAGATACGCAGTATTTT.

J is TRBJ1-5 and V is TRBV23-1; 7 positions agree with TRBD1. TRBV23-1 is given ORF status, its function remaining uncertain. After removal of 6 bases from V and 9 bases from J, the junction contained 8 bases not matched to a gene. The CDR3 runs to 13 residues. CDR3 residues: CASRKRQGPPQHF. CDR3 sequence (DNA): TGCGCCAGCAGGAAGAGACAGGGTCCGCCCCAGCATTTT.

This clonotype was observed a handful of times. J is TRBJ2-7 and V is TRBV7-9; D call uncertain. There are 11 residues in the CDR3. CDR1 and CDR2 from the germline V gene are SEHNR and FQNEAQ (reference sequence). V lost 5 bases and J lost 6, with 8 bases in between. The CDR3 DNA reads as TGTGCCAGCAGCCCCGCCGTCGAGCAGTACTTC. As protein: CASSPAVEQYF.

The V gene is TRBV4-1, the J gene TRBJ2-3; 7 positions agree with TRBD2. V was clipped by 2 bases and J by 2 bases; unmatched bases: 13. The CDR3 length is 18 residues. In germline, CDR1 is MGHRA, CDR2 YSYEKL. The CDR3 loop reads CASSQRPAGTTVTDTQYF. The CDR3 bases are TGCGCCAGCAGCCAAAGGCCAGCGGGGACGACTGTCACAGATACGCAGTATTTT.

This clonotype was seen only a few times. This chain's CDR3 is CASSQLGTADEKLFF. DNA for the CDR3: TGTGCCAGCAGCCAACTGGGAACGGCGGATGAAAAACTGTTTTTT. The V call is TRBV3-1, the J call TRBJ1-4; D is ambiguous. The V end was cut by 2 bases, the J end by 6 bases, with 13 bases between. Germline V gives CDR1 LGHDT, CDR2 YNNKEL (reference sequence). This CDR3 comprises 15 residues.

This clonotype has just a few counts. The V call is TRBV29-1, the J call TRBJ1-4; D uncertain. Germline values: CDR1 SQVTM, CDR2 ANQGSEA. Trimming removed 7 bases from V and 7 bases from J, with 16 bases in between. This CDR3 contains 13 residues. DNA for the CDR3: TGCAGCGGCCGAAAGGCCCAAGGTGAAAAACTGTTTTTT. Translation gives CSGRKAQGEKLFF.

The chain carries TRBV14 and TRBJ2-3, with a weak D call TRBD2 (5 bases). This CDR3 region has 16 residues. V lost 0 bases and J 4 bases, leaving 14 bases between the germline ends. Per germline, CDR1 SGHDN and CDR2 FVKESK. The CDR3 region is CASSQERRLAPDTQYF. CDR3 sequence (DNA): TGTGCCAGCAGCCAAGAAAGGAGGCTAGCCCCAGATACGCAGTATTTT.

The CDR3 protein is CASSQGGADTQYF. Here the CDR3 DNA reads TGTGCCAGCAGCCAGGGTGGCGCAGATACGCAGTATTTT. This rearrangement joins TRBV7-2 to TRBJ2-3, with D possibly matching TRBD1 (5 bases). There are 13 residues in the CDR3. CDR1 is SGHTA, CDR2 FQGNSA, per germline. The V and J ends lost 5 bases and 4 bases respectively, with 10 bases between them.

The rearrangement uses TRBV4-2 and TRBJ1-3; the D is unclear. The V end lost 1 base, the J end lost 3 bases, and 13 bases lay between the germline ends. This CDR3 region has 16 residues. Germline assignment: CDR1 LGHNA and CDR2 YNFKEQ. This CDR3 reads CASSQGPSTDGNTIYF. CDR3 nucleotide sequence: TGTGCCAGCAGCCAAGGGCCCTCGACGGATGGAAACACCATATATTTT.

This chain joins TRBV7-6 and TRBJ2-2, with TRBD1 as a possible D gene (5 bases). The CDR3 runs to 15 residues. Germline-derived CDR1 and CDR2 are SGHVS and FNYEAQ. V dropped 1 base and J dropped 6 bases, with 12 bases sitting between them. The CDR3 DNA is TGTGCCAGCAGCTTAGAAGGCCAGGGTGCCGGGGAGCTGTTTTTT. Its translation is CASSLEGQGAGELFF.

The chain is built from TRBV11-3 and TRBJ1-1; 10 positions agree with TRBD1. The CDR3 loop spans 15 amino acids. V lost 5 bases, J lost 7 bases, and 10 bases stayed unmatched. Germline lookup yields CDR1 SGHNT and CDR2 YENEEA. The CDR3 here is CASSLLTGGGGEAFF. The CDR3 DNA reads TGTGCCAGCAGCCTACTGACAGGGGGCGGCGGTGAAGCTTTCTTT.

This clonotype was counted a few times. This chain connects TRBV7-2 to TRBJ2-7, with TRBD2 matching over 11 bases. The CDR3 runs 14 residues. Germline V lookup: CDR1 SGHTA, CDR2 FQGNSA. V lost 5 bases to trimming and J lost 9 bases; unmatched junction nucleotides: 9. DNA for the CDR3: TGTGCCAGCAGCCCCGGGACTAGCGGAGGGGCGCAGTACGTC. Protein sequence: CASSPGTSGGAQYV.

This chain uses TRBV19 with TRBJ2-2; TRBD1 agrees at 10 bases. With V trimmed by 9 bases and J by 6 bases, 13 bases remained unmatched. The CDR3 runs to 16 residues. Germline loops: CDR1 LNHDA, CDR2 SQIVND (reference sequence). CDR3 bases: TGTGCCAGCATTTCTTCCGGGACAGGGGATCCCGGGGAGCTGTTTTTT. Translating gives CASISSGTGDPGELFF.

This chain connects TRBV13 to TRBJ1-1, with 7 nucleotides matching TRBD1. The CDR3 has 14 amino acids. Germline CDR1 and CDR2: PRHDT and FYEKMQ (reference sequence). J gave up 0 bases and V 7 bases, and 5 bases lay outside the gene matches. The CDR3: CASTLQGMNTEAFF. Written as DNA, the CDR3 is TGTGCCAGCACCCTACAGGGGATGAACACTGAAGCTTTCTTT.

The sample holds a few counts of this clonotype. V gene TRBV11-2 combines with J gene TRBJ2-1; unclear D gene. Trimming took 2 bases from V and 4 from J, leaving 6 bases between them. There are 13 residues in the CDR3. The V gene's germline CDR1 is SGHAT and CDR2 FQNNGV. CDR3 residues: CASSLLGYNEQFF. CDR3 in DNA: TGTGCCAGCAGCTTACTAGGATACAATGAGCAGTTCTTC.

This chain links TRBV4-2 with TRBJ2-7, with TRBD1 as a possible D gene (5 bases). The length of the CDR3 is 16 residues. V lost 1 base to trimming and J lost 0 bases, with 13 bases between them. In germline, CDR1 is LGHNA, CDR2 YNFKEQ. The CDR3 loop reads CASSQGQGTNSYEQYF. The CDR3 DNA reads TGTGCCAGCAGCCAAGGGCAGGGAACGAACTCCTACGAGCAGTACTTC.

The rearrangement links TRBV29-1 to TRBJ1-1, with D hard to call. CDR3 length equals 12 residues. The ends were cut back, 1 base at V and 8 bases at J, with 11 bases in the middle. CDR1 and CDR2 (germline): SQVTM, ANQGSEA. This CDR3 reads CSVEGGRPEAFF. The CDR3, as DNA: TGCAGCGTTGAAGGCGGTAGGCCCGAAGCTTTCTTT.

The chain uses TRBV7-2 and TRBJ2-3, with unresolved D. V was pared by 0 bases and J by 3 bases, with 4 bases between. Germline-derived CDR1 and CDR2 are SGHTA and FQGNSA. CDR3 size: 13 residues. The CDR3 loop reads CASSLALTDTQYF. The CDR3 DNA follows: TGTGCCAGCAGCTTAGCCCTTACAGATACGCAGTATTTT.

This clonotype was seen a single time. The rearrangement joins TRBV6-5 to TRBJ2-3, with TRBD2 as a possible D gene (6 bases). Trimming removed 2 bases from V and 4 bases from J, with 10 bases in between. CDR1 is MNHEY, CDR2 SVGAGI, per germline. The CDR3 consists of 14 residues. The CDR3 coding sequence is TGTGCCAGCAGTTACAGCGGAGGGTCAGATACGCAGTATTTT. Protein product: CASSYSGGSDTQYF.

This rearrangement joins TRBV29-1 to TRBJ2-3, with TRBD2 matching over 8 bases. The CDR3 length is 14 residues. Per the germline V gene, CDR1 is SQVTM and CDR2 is ANQGSEA. Trimming cost V 7 bases and J 5 bases; bases outside gene matches: 11. In nucleotides, the CDR3 is TGCAGCGCTGACCGGGAGGGCCAGGTAGATACGCAGTATTTT. Protein: CSADREGQVDTQYF.

In nucleotides, the CDR3 is TGTGCCAGCAGTCCGGGTCATTCTAGCTCCTACGAGCAGTACGTC. Encoded protein: CASSPGHSSSYEQYV. This rearrangement joins TRBV6-5 to TRBJ2-7; D not certain. V lost 5 bases to trimming and J lost 0 bases, with 14 bases between them. This CDR3 region has 15 residues. The germline V gene has CDR1 MNHEY and CDR2 SVGAGI.

The chain recombines TRBV6-2 or TRBV6-3 with TRBJ2-7; D unresolved. V lost 8 bases, J lost 5 bases, and 13 bases lay in between. The CDR3 has 12 amino acids. Germline CDR1 MNHEY, CDR2 SVGEGT. CDR3: CASCPRGNEQYF. DNA for the CDR3: TGTGCCAGCTGTCCCAGAGGAAACGAGCAGTACTTC.

The chain carries TRBV5-1 and TRBJ2-5; perhaps TRBD1 as D (5 bases). Germline V gene lookup returns CDR1 SGHRS and CDR2 YFSETQ. V was shortened by 7 bases and J by 3 bases, with 25 bases between the two germline ends. The CDR3 covers 17 residues. This CDR3 is CASSGSVRIDSEETQYF. The DNA for the CDR3 is TGCGCCAGCTCCGGATCGGTACGGATCGACAGTGAAGAGACCCAGTACTTC.

V is TRBV27 and J is TRBJ2-1; 10 bases are shared with TRBD1. Germline V gene sequence: CDR1 MNHEY, CDR2 SMNVEV (reference sequence). The CDR3 extends over 15 amino acids. Unmatched junction bases numbered 8, after V lost 6 bases and J lost 6 bases. CDR3: CASRAPGTGVNEQFF. CDR3 sequence (DNA): TGTGCCAGCAGAGCCCCCGGGACAGGGGTCAATGAGCAGTTCTTC.

In its sample, this clonotype was seen a few times. The chain carries TRBV25-1 and TRBJ2-7; D remains ambiguous. This CDR3 has 15 amino acids. V was cut by 4 bases and J by 7 bases, with 20 bases left in between. Germline CDR1 is MGHDK and CDR2 is SYGVNS. This CDR3 reads CASSALERGPREQYF. CDR3 DNA: TGTGCCAGCAGTGCCTTAGAACGAGGCCCGCGGGAGCAGTACTTC.

Only a few counts were recorded for this clonotype. One end of the junction does not line up with germline, which may come from a read error. V gene TRBV7-7 combines with J gene TRBJ2-1; TRBD2 matches 7 bases. The CDR3 is 15 amino acids. CDR1 is SSHAT and CDR2 is FNYEAQ in the germline V gene (reference sequence). The CDR3 bases are TGTGCTAGCAGCTTAGTGACGGGGGGAAGCAATGAGCAGTTCTTC. This sequence encodes CASSLVTGGSNEQFF.

The chain employs TRBV29-1 and TRBJ2-5; 7 bases align to TRBD2. CDR1 is SQVTM and CDR2 is ANQGSEA in the germline V gene. The length of the CDR3 is 12 residues. V gave up 1 base and J gave up 4 bases; unmatched junction bases: 0. CDR3 sequence: CSVEVAGETQYF. The DNA of the CDR3 is TGCAGCGTTGAAGTAGCGGGAGAGACCCAGTACTTC.

This clonotype was observed a few times. J is TRBJ2-4 and V is TRBV6-2 or TRBV6-3; D possibly corresponds to TRBD2 (6 bases). This CDR3 comprises 11 residues. CDR1 is MNHEY, CDR2 SVGEGT, per germline. Between the trimmed V and J ends, which lost 6 bases and 10 bases, there was a span of 10 bases. Here the CDR3 DNA reads TGTGCCAGCAGGGGACTGAAAATTCAGTACTTC. Translating it yields CASRGLKIQYF.